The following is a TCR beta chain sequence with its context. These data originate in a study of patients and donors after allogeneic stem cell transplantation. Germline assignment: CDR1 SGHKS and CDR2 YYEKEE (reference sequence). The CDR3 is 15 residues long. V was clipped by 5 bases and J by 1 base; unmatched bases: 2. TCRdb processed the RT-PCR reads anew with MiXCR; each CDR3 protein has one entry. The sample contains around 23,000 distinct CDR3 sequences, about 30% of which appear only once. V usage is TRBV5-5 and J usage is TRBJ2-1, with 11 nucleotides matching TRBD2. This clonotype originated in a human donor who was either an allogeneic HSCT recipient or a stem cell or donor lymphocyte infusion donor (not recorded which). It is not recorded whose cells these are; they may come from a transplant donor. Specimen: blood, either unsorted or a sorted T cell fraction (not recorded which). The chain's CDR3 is CASRRLAGSYNEQFF. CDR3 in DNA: TGTGCCAGCAGGCGACTAGCGGGATCCTACAATGAGCAGTTCTTC.